These 16 T cell receptor beta chains were all obtained from the same sample, sequenced in a study of T cells in Graves' hyperthyroidism and ophthalmopathy. RNA transcripts provided the source from which TCR beta CDR3 regions were amplified. TCR CDR3 regions were first amplified by RT-PCR with HTBI primers. TCRdb re-called the multiplex PCR reads with MiXCR, one entry per CDR3 protein. Here the sample spans around 760,000 distinct CDR3 sequences, 35% being singletons. What was sequenced was blood. The receptor source for this set is a woman aged 40 to 49 with Graves' hyperthyroidism.

This clonotype was observed a handful of times. This chain uses TRBV11-2 with TRBJ1-1; TRBD1 agrees at 9 bases. V was pared by 5 bases and J by 6 bases, with 10 bases of the junction left unmatched. The germline V gene encodes CDR1 SGHAT and CDR2 FQNNGV. CDR3 length equals 15 residues. The chain's CDR3 is CASSRPGTGRAEAFF. CDR3 nucleotide sequence: TGTGCCAGCAGCCGACCGGGGACAGGGCGGGCTGAAGCTTTCTTT.

This chain links TRBV7-3 with TRBJ1-5, with D possibly TRBD1 on 6 matching bases. V was trimmed by 5 bases and J by 13 bases, leaving 24 bases between them. This CDR3 region has 15 residues. Per the germline V gene, CDR1 is SGHTA and CDR2 is FQGTGA. CDR3 bases: TGTGCCAGCAGCGCACAGGGCGCGAACACCGGGGATCAGCATTTT. Protein sequence: CASSAQGANTGDQHF.

As for this clonotype: Being one base from a much bigger clone, this may be a read error. The conserved final phenylalanine or tryptophan is absent from the CDR3, which likely points to a read error. This chain connects TRBV2 to TRBJ1-1; a weak D match, TRBD1 (5 bases). Germline CDR1 reads SNHLY; CDR2 reads FYNNEI. CDR3 length: 15 residues. V was cut by 4 bases and J by 0 bases, with 12 bases left in between. CDR3 protein: CASSGTGGMNTEAFL. In DNA, the CDR3 is TGTGCCAGCAGTGGAACGGGGGGGATGAACACTGAAGCTTTCCTT.

This clonotype was observed many times. Mismatch with germline at one junction end may stem from a read error. The V call is TRBV5-1, the J call TRBJ2-5; 8 nucleotides line up with TRBD2. CDR1 is SGHRS, CDR2 YFSETQ, per germline. This CDR3 is built from 14 residues. Written as DNA, the CDR3 is TGTGCCAGCAGCCCTGGCGGGGGGCAGGAGACCCAGTACTTC. Residues: CASSPGGGQETQYF.

The table lists this clonotype with a few counts. V and J are TRBV5-1 and TRBJ1-4, with 9 bases identical to TRBD1. The CDR3 is 16 residues long. Germline V gene sequence: CDR1 SGHRS, CDR2 YFSETQ. Unmatched junction bases numbered 6, after V lost 4 bases and J lost 2 bases. For the CDR3, the DNA is TGCGCCAGCAGCCTTGGACAGGGGATGACTAATGAAAAACTGTTTTTT. Its protein product is CASSLGQGMTNEKLFF. Drawing the rest from reference TRBV5-1 and TRBJ1-4, the complete variable domain is KAGVTQTPRYLIKTRGQQVTLSCSPISGHRSVSWYQQTPGQGLQFLFEYFSETQRNKGNFPGRFSGRQFSNSRSEMNVSTLELGDSALYLCASSLGQGMTNEKLFFGSGTQLSVL.

Many counts were recorded for this clonotype. This chain uses TRBV10-3 with TRBJ1-4; tentatively, D is TRBD1 (6 bases). The V gene lost 0 bases and the J gene lost 0 bases, with 8 bases spanning the gap. Germline assignment: CDR1 ENHRY and CDR2 SYGVKD. The CDR3 runs to 16 residues. CDR3 loop: CAISESGTPTNEKLFF. The CDR3 nucleotides read TGTGCCATCAGTGAGTCGGGGACACCAACTAATGAAAAACTGTTTTTT.

Remarks on this clonotype: One junction end does not reproduce the germline sequence, and a read error may be involved. V and J are TRBV7-2 and TRBJ1-1; TRBD1 matches 11 bases. The CDR3 loop spans 16 amino acids. CDR1 SGHTA and CDR2 FQGNSA come from the germline V gene. This CDR3 is CASSVRDRGWNTEAFF. DNA of the CDR3: TGCGCCAGCAGCGTCCGGGACAGGGGGTGGAACACTGAAGCTTTCTTT.

With respect to this clonotype: It is likely a read error, because the conserved phenylalanine at the end of the CDR3 is missing. The V gene is TRBV4-3, the J gene TRBJ1-2; 7 positions agree with TRBD1. The germline gives CDR1 LGHNA, CDR2 YSLEER. The CDR3 loop spans 15 amino acids. The V segment lost 2 bases and the J segment 8 bases; nucleotides outside the gene matches: 11. The CDR3 is CASSQPKTDRFGYTS. The DNA of the CDR3 is TGCGCCAGCAGCCAACCAAAAACGGACAGGTTCGGCTACACCTCC.

The chain joins TRBV12-3 or TRBV12-4 to TRBJ1-6; D unresolved. The CDR3 is 12 amino acids. Trimming took off 5 bases at V and 8 bases at J, with 7 bases between the two ends. The CDR3 region is CASSRGHSPLHF. The DNA for the CDR3 is TGTGCCAGCAGTCGGGGTCATTCACCCCTCCACTTT.

The chain uses TRBV4-3 and TRBJ2-7; 9 positions agree with TRBD2. The V and J ends lost 8 bases and 0 bases, in that order; junction bases with no gene match: 11. CDR3 length: 16 residues. Germline loops: CDR1 LGHNA, CDR2 YSLEER. CDR3 protein: CASALTLAGISYEQYF. CDR3 bases: TGCGCCAGCGCCCTCACCCTAGCGGGGATCTCCTACGAGCAGTACTTC.

This clonotype was seen a few times. The CDR3 DNA reads as TGTGCCAGCAGTTTGCGGACGCTGGGCTTGGTCGGCAGGCCCGGTAACTATGGCTACACCTTC. Amino acids: CASSLRTLGLVGRPGNYGYTF. The chain couples TRBV12-3 or TRBV12-4 to TRBJ1-2; D not resolved. V lost 3 bases to trimming and J lost 1 base, with 30 bases between them. The CDR3 extends over 21 amino acids.

The chain carries TRBV11-2 and TRBJ1-5, with TRBD1 identical over 8 bases. J was trimmed by 11 bases and V by 3 bases; bases with no gene match: 9. The CDR3 sequence is 14 residues long. The germline CDR1 and CDR2 sequences are SGHAT and FQNNGV. The chain's CDR3 is CASSLLTGAGTQHF. CDR3 in DNA: TGTGCCAGCAGCTTGTTGACAGGGGCCGGGACCCAGCATTTT.

This clonotype was detected only a few times. The chain recombines TRBV14 with TRBJ1-2; D ambiguous. Germline CDR1 and CDR2: SGHDN and FVKESK. Trimming left V 0 bases short and J 7 bases short, with 12 bases between. The CDR3 is 14 amino acids. The chain's CDR3 is CASSQDAWEIGYTF. The CDR3, as DNA: TGTGCCAGCAGCCAAGATGCTTGGGAAATTGGCTACACCTTC.

The chain employs TRBV10-2 and TRBJ2-5, with D unresolved. Looked up from germline, CDR1 is WSHSY and CDR2 is SAAADI. Trimming removed 5 bases from V and 0 bases from J, with 10 bases in between. The length of the CDR3 is 14 residues. CDR3 protein: CASSHPPNQETQYF. CDR3 nucleotides: TGCGCCAGCAGTCACCCCCCGAACCAAGAGACCCAGTACTTC.

This clonotype was detected once. The chain has TRBV20-1 and TRBJ1-5; 7 bases match TRBD1. This CDR3 has 11 residues. The J segment lost 11 bases and the V segment lost 1 base, leaving 2 bases of the junction unmatched. CDR1 is DFQATT and CDR2 is SNEGSKA in the germline V gene (reference sequence). Here the CDR3 DNA reads TGCAGTGCTAGAGGGGGACAGACCCAGCATTTT. This translates into CSARGGQTQHF.

This clonotype was recorded only once. The junction departs from the called germline gene at one end, perhaps through a read error. The chain couples TRBV2 to TRBJ2-6; D could derive from TRBD1 or TRBD2 (5 bases each). The CDR3 loop spans 15 amino acids. The germline V gene encodes CDR1 SNHLY and CDR2 FYNNEI. This CDR3 is CAISEGPSGANVLTF. The CDR3 DNA is TGTGCCATCAGTGAGGGACCCTCTGGGGCCAACGTCCTGACTTTC.